This T cell receptor beta chain was captured by sequencing in a study of T cell responses to AZD1222 COVID-19 vaccine. General observations from the study: A mostly white British donor set with more females was recruited, and clonal diversity was possibly underestimated.

Comments on this clone: Its matching antigen is unknown.

Data came from immunoSEQ multiplex PCR; TCRdb stores just in-frame clones and leaves some out. This table holds roughly 15,000 clones, approximately 80% found once. The CDR3 totals 15 residues. The V gene's germline CDR1 is MDHEN and CDR2 SYDVKM. Unmatched junction bases numbered 8, after V lost 7 bases and J lost 3 bases. The gene calls are TRBV28 and TRBJ2-2; the match to TRBD2 covers 7 bases. The material was peripheral blood, obtained 28 days after the second AZD1222 dose. The TCR comes from an adult who received the AZD1222 COVID-19 vaccine. The CDR3 bases are TGTGCCAGCACAGGAGCGGGGACCTACACCGGGGAGCTGTTTTTT. It codes for CASTGAGTYTGELFF. Supplemented by reference TRBV28 and TRBJ2-2, the full variable domain reads DVKVTQSSRYLVKRTGEKVFLECVQDMDHENMFWYRQDPGLGLRLIYFSYDVKMKEKGDIPEGYSVSREKKERFSLILESASTNQTSMYLCASTGAGTYTGELFFGEGSRLTVL.